This T cell receptor (beta chain) appears in the sequencing data of a study of blood T cell repertoires in COVID-19. Study overall: Acute-phase and convalescent COVID-19 samples originated in the United States, Italy and Spain.

Seattle patient enrollment occurred during active infection, with longitudinal follow-up thereafter. Original data processing: The assay estimated nucleated cells by amplifying reference gene primers. Method: immunoSEQ multiplex PCR; TCRdb's copy keeps in-frame clones and lacks some. V and J calls and clone size are given by that table; D and trimming were obtained from the DNA. Among about 130,000 clones listed, around nine tenths were seen once. This TCR derives from a woman aged 70-85 years with COVID-19, enrolled during active disease. The source material was peripheral blood.

For the CDR3, the DNA is TGTGCCAGCAGACCCCCGGGTAGCGGCTATGGCTACACCTTC. Translating gives CASRPPGSGYGYTF. The rearrangement joins TRBV5-6 to TRBJ1-2; D gene uncertain. Germline CDR1 is SGHDT and CDR2 is YYEEEE. This CDR3 comprises 14 residues. V lost 5 bases and J lost 4, with 15 bases in between.